The clone carrying this T cell receptor beta chain showed up just a few times. As yet, its antigen is unknown. The treatment was: approximately nine-day PBMC culture with coronavirus spike peptide pools or control peptides (ViraFEST assay). Once obtained from cultured CD4+ T cells, the DNA was sequenced using the Oncomine TCR Beta short-read assay. Each CDR3 protein gets one entry after TCRdb re-called the PCR reads with MiXCR. The sample shows 2,000 to 3,000 distinct CDR3 sequences, roughly 26% of them seen only once. This sample stems from a study of vaccination and CD4 T cells after COVID-19. At the level of the study: From HCoV-229E, HCoV-OC43, HCoV-NL63 and SARS-CoV-2, overlapping spike peptides were used to stimulate the cells. Study outcomes and limitations: Early timepoints after natural infection were not analyzed in these convalescent patients.

CDR1 is DFQATT and CDR2 is SNEGSKA in the germline V gene (reference sequence). With 5 bases removed from V and 4 bases from J, the gap between germline ends came to 15 bases. This CDR3 comprises 14 residues. The sequences come from CD4+ T cells from blood, cultured in vitro, collected after SARS-CoV-2 vaccination. The gene calls are TRBV20-1 and TRBJ1-5, with D possibly matching TRBD1 (6 bases). This clonotype originated in a human donor who had recovered from COVID-19. The CDR3: CSAQQGWGNQPQHF. DNA of the CDR3: TGCAGTGCTCAACAGGGCTGGGGAAATCAGCCCCAGCATTTT.